This is a list of T cell receptor beta chains from one sample in a study of blood T cell repertoires in COVID-19. Profiling relied on immunoSEQ multiplex PCR, and the TCRdb table lists in-frame clones only, not all of them. This table has 75,000 to 95,000 clones, approximately 80% appearing once. What was sequenced was peripheral blood. All receptors derive from a man aged 55 to 70 with acute or convalescent COVID-19. Both conserved end residues are part of each CDR3. D genes are given only for firm matches. Not all rows give a size; the values are once, few, many and, for expanded clones, a class.

abundance	v_gene	j_gene	d_gene	CDR3nt	CDR3aa
-	TRBV19	TRBJ1-5	TRBD1	TGTGCCAGTAGTACCAACGACAGGGGATCCAATCAGCCCCAGCATTTT	CASSTNDRGSNQPQHF
many	TRBV11-2	TRBJ1-6	-	TGTGCCAGCAGCTTAGGCCTCGGGATTTCACCCCTCCACTTT	CASSLGLGISPLHF
-	TRBV19	TRBJ2-3	-	TGTGCCAGTAGTTTGGGGCTGGCTGGGGCCGATACGCAGTATTTT	CASSLGLAGADTQYF
-	TRBV6-5	TRBJ1-4	-	TGTGCCAGCGCGAGGACAGTTAATGAAAAACTGTTTTTT	CASARTVNEKLFF
-	TRBV2	TRBJ1-6	TRBD1	TGTGCCAGCAGAGAGGGGACAGGGGGATATTCACCCCTCCACTTT	CASREGTGGYSPLHF
-	TRBV4-3	TRBJ1-1	-	TGCGCCAGCAGCCAACTCACGGGCACTGAAGCTTTCTTT	CASSQLTGTEAFF
-	TRBV5-1	TRBJ1-4	-	TGCGCCAGCAGCTTGGTTGGGCCAAGTAACCCGGGAAAGGAAAAACTGTTTTTT	CASSLVGPSNPGKEKLFF
-	TRBV6-5	TRBJ2-2	-	TGTGCCAGCAGTAGGGGACTTTTGAACACCGGGGAGCTGTTTTTT	CASSRGLLNTGELFF
-	TRBV25-1	TRBJ1-1	TRBD1	TGTGCCAGCAGGACAGGGGGCTCGAGTAATGAAGCTTTCTTT	CASRTGGSSNEAFF
-	TRBV6-5	TRBJ1-2	TRBD1	TGTGCCAGCAGTTATGACAGGGGGCGGTGGGGTGGCTACACCTTC	CASSYDRGRWGGYTF
-	TRBV7-6	TRBJ2-1	-	TGTGCCAGCAGCCATAGCAATGAGCAGTTCTTC	CASSHSNEQFF
-	TRBV10-3	TRBJ2-2	-	TGTGCCATCAGTGGAAGCGAACACCGGGGAGCTGTTTTT	CAISGSEHRGAVF
-	TRBV2	TRBJ1-3	-	TGTGCCAGCAGTGCCGTCTTATTACTCTCTGGAAACACCATATATTTT	CASSAVLLLSGNTIYF
-	TRBV5-5	TRBJ1-1	TRBD1	TGTGCCAGCAGCTTGGCGGGGTGGGACAGGGGGCTGATATGGGCTTTCTTT	CASSLAGWDRGLIWAFF
-	TRBV7-2	TRBJ2-1	-	TGTGCCAGCAGCTTACGAGGGGGGGGCCACTTCTTC	CASSLRGGGHFF
-	TRBV2	TRBJ1-6	-	TGTGCCAGCAGTCCCTCTTTAAGAGGTAGTTCACCCCTCCACTTT	CASSPSLRGSSPLHF
-	TRBV3-1/TRBV3-2	TRBJ2-3	TRBD2	TGTGCCAGCGAGAGCGGGGGGGCGGGGACGCAGTATTTT	CASESGGAGTQYF
-	TRBV4-3	TRBJ1-2	-	TGCGCCAGCAGCCAAGACAGGGCCTATGGCTACACCTTC	CASSQDRAYGYTF